Below are 3 T cell receptor beta chains sequenced from a single sample in a study of early T cells in non-severe SARS-CoV-2 infection. MiXCR, run by TCRdb on the 5' RACE reads, gives a single entry per CDR3 protein. The sample includes about 64,000 distinct CDR3 sequences, over 10% of them seen just once. The source was whole blood, collected at baseline. Every receptor here comes from an adult who was a healthcare worker with PCR-confirmed SARS-CoV-2 infection or an uninfected control (not recorded which).

This clonotype was seen only a few times. The V and J genes are TRBV10-2 and TRBJ2-3, with 9 bases matching TRBD2. This CDR3 spans 15 amino acids. The germline V gene encodes CDR1 WSHSY and CDR2 SAAADI. V lost 5 bases, J lost 5 bases, and 8 bases stayed unmatched. The CDR3 coding sequence is TGCGCCAGCAGTAAACTAGCGGGTAGAATAGATACGCAGTATTTT. Its translation is CASSKLAGRIDTQYF.

The V gene is TRBV20-1, the J gene TRBJ2-7; 10 bases are a match to TRBD2. V shed 1 base and J 5 bases; nucleotides not matched to a gene: 8. There are 15 residues in the CDR3. Germline-derived CDR1 and CDR2 are DFQATT and SNEGSKA (reference sequence). As DNA, the CDR3 is TGCAGTGCTAGAGGTACTAGCGGGGTAATTGACGAGCAGTACTTC. Its translation is CSARGTSGVIDEQYF.

The chain employs TRBV18 and TRBJ2-5; D is undetermined. Trimming took off 3 bases at V and 5 bases at J, with 10 bases between the two ends. Per germline, CDR1 KGHSH and CDR2 LQKENI. The CDR3 spans 13 residues. Here the CDR3 reads CASSPDPSETQYF. The CDR3 region has the DNA TGTGCCAGCTCACCGGACCCTTCGGAGACCCAGTACTTC.